This is a list of T cell receptor beta chains from one sample in a study of blood T cell repertoires in COVID-19. Sequencing used immunoSEQ multiplex PCR; TCRdb keeps in-frame clones, though not all of them. The sample consists of about 130,000 clones, around 83% of them appearing once. Sample: peripheral blood. The receptors here all came from a man between 60 and 75 years old with acute or convalescent COVID-19. Each CDR3 is given with its conserved first and last residue.

cdr3_aa v_call
CASSTGTASYNEQFF TRBV10-1
CASSVENTEKLFF TRBV9
CASSETLGGSYEQYF TRBV19
CASSQDRERVSDF TRBV3-1/TRBV3-2
CASSSTTGAVTYGYTF TRBV9
CASTGGGGNQPQHF TRBV28
CASSRSQSDYGYTF TRBV5-4
CASSPRVAESSYEQYF TRBV27
CASSLGQAGNTIYF TRBV5-1
CASSRGQEYQETQYF TRBV5-4
CASRSPGTGELFF TRBV6-6
CASRQDLTEAFF TRBV2
CASSLGVYNEQFF TRBV5-1
CASLTGGWTEAFF TRBV6-5
CAWSDRGLYEQYF TRBV30
CASSLTGTNQPQHF TRBV27
CASSSQGSTGANTEAFF TRBV5-1
CAWTSGGSHYGYTF TRBV30
CASSTGRGRGYTF TRBV3-1/TRBV3-2
CASSDSGGEGYTF TRBV7-3
CASSLWSAGRSGNTIYF TRBV7-6
CATVDSSSTDTQYF TRBV10-3
CATHALTGELFF TRBV24-1
CASSPGLAGGADTQYF TRBV5-1
CASSPKLGQGRYLSGYTF TRBV7-9
CASSLSEGYGANVLTF TRBV27
CASRGLAAETQYF TRBV7-9
CASSSQGAQPQHF TRBV7-2
CASSSGQAATNEKLFF TRBV5-1
CASSRLGLVAGELFF TRBV5-4
CAISGGQGDFNTIYF TRBV10-3
CASSYREGYEQYF TRBV28
CASSLREALTNTGELFF TRBV28
CASSQDPAGGGYGYTF TRBV3-1/TRBV3-2
CATSDTHTGNYGYTF TRBV24-1
CASSPGQGSDSPLHF TRBV5-1
CASSQLAVTDTQYF TRBV3-1/TRBV3-2
CATRQREGLYEQYF TRBV10-2
CASSLVGGHYTEAFF TRBV7-2
CASSLSGRDLIWNSPLHF TRBV5-1
CASSLEPTGGNEQFF TRBV7-2